This TCR beta chain came from a study of blood T cell repertoires in COVID-19. The table came from immunoSEQ multiplex PCR; TCRdb's copy has only in-frame clones and leaves some out. The sample records over 250,000 clones, 75% to 90% being singletons. Germline V gene sequence: CDR1 ENHRY, CDR2 SYGVKD. The CDR3 is made up of 12 amino acids. V shed 10 bases and J shed 1 base, with 11 bases lying between them. The clonotype comes from a woman in her sixties or seventies with COVID-19, enrolled during active disease. The sequenced sample consisted of peripheral blood. The chain combines TRBV10-3 with TRBJ2-7, with a tentative D call TRBD2 (6 bases). The CDR3 protein is CANPRGSYEQYF. DNA of the CDR3: TGTGCCAACCCCCGGGGGTCCTACGAGCAGTACTTC.